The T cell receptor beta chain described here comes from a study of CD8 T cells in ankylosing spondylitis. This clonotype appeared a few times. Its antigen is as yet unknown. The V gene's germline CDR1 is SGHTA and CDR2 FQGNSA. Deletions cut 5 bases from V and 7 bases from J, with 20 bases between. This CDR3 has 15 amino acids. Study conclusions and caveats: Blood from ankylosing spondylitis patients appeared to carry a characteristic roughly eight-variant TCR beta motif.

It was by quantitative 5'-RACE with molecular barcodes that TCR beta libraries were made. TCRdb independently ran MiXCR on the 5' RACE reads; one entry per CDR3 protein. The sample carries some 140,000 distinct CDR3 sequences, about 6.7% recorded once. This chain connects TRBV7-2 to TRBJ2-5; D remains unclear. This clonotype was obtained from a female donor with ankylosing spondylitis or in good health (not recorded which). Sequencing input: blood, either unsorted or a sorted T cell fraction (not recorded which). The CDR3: CASSGPIRGTGTQYF. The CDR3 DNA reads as TGTGCCAGCAGCGGACCTATTCGCGGAACTGGGACCCAGTACTTC. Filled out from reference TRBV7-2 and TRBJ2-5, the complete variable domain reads GAGVSQSPSNKVTEKGKDVELRCDPISGHTALYWYRQSLGQGLEFLIYFQGNSAPDKSGLPSDRFSAERTGGSVSTLTIQRTQQEDSAVYLCASSGPIRGTGTQYFGPGTRLLVL.